A single sample gave rise to the 32 T cell receptor beta chains below, sequenced in a study of patients and donors after allogeneic stem cell transplantation. TCRdb called the RT-PCR reads again in MiXCR, with one record for every CDR3 protein. The table records about 16,000 distinct CDR3 sequences, 27% of them present only once. The sequencing input was blood, either unsorted or a sorted T cell fraction (not recorded which). The origin of the receptors is a human donor who was either an allogeneic HSCT recipient or a stem cell or donor lymphocyte infusion donor (not recorded which). It is not recorded whose cells these are; they may come from a transplant donor.

The chain has TRBV19 and TRBJ1-5; 8 bases match TRBD1. The V gene's germline CDR1 is LNHDA and CDR2 SQIVND (reference sequence). J was trimmed by 7 bases and V by 5 bases; bases with no gene match: 7. CDR3 size: 14 residues. This chain's CDR3 is CASSAQGARQPQHF. The CDR3 region has the DNA TGTGCCAGTAGTGCCCAGGGGGCTAGGCAGCCCCAGCATTTT.

This clonotype has a handful of counts. The rearrangement links TRBV28 to TRBJ1-6; 9 bases map to TRBD1. This CDR3 contains 16 residues. Germline-derived CDR1 and CDR2 are MDHEN and SYDVKM. With V trimmed by 8 bases and J by 9 bases, 14 bases remained unmatched. CDR3 loop: CASLGGTGIQGSPLHF. CDR3 in DNA: TGTGCCAGCCTCGGAGGGACAGGGATCCAGGGTTCACCCCTCCACTTT. The full variable domain, rest sourced from reference TRBV28 and TRBJ1-6, is DVKVTQSSRYLVKRTGEKVFLECVQDMDHENMFWYRQDPGLGLRLIYFSYDVKMKEKGDIPEGYSVSREKKERFSLILESASTNQTSMYLCASLGGTGIQGSPLHFGNGTRLTVT.

This sequence joins TRBV5-1 and TRBJ1-2; no clear D. Looked up from germline, CDR1 is SGHRS and CDR2 is YFSETQ. The CDR3 runs to 13 residues. Trimming removed 0 bases from V and 7 bases from J, with 10 bases in between. Here the CDR3 DNA reads TGCGCCAGCAGCTTGGCGGCTCTCAGTGGCTACACCTTC. Its translation: CASSLAALSGYTF.

The rearrangement links TRBV19 to TRBJ1-1, with 12 bases aligning to TRBD1. V shed 4 bases and J 1 base; nucleotides not matched to a gene: 4. The CDR3 has 16 amino acids. Germline CDR1 reads LNHDA; CDR2 reads SQIVND (reference sequence). CDR3 loop: CASSKGTGGANTEAFF. CDR3 DNA: TGTGCCAGTAGTAAGGGGACAGGGGGCGCGAACACTGAAGCTTTCTTT. The whole variable domain, remainder taken from reference TRBV19 and TRBJ1-1, is DGGITQSPKYLFRKEGQNVTLSCEQNLNHDAMYWYRQDPGQGLRLIYYSQIVNDFQKGDIAEGYSVSREKKESFPLTVTSAQKNPTAFYLCASSKGTGGANTEAFFGQGTRLTVV.

This clonotype has only one observation. The rearrangement joins TRBV11-2 to TRBJ2-7; 9 bases agree with TRBD1. The ends lost 5 bases at V and 3 bases at J; junction bases unmatched: 5. The CDR3 has 14 residues. The germline V gene encodes CDR1 SGHAT and CDR2 FQNNGV. CDR3 protein: CASSPGTGYYEQYF. CDR3 bases: TGTGCCAGCAGCCCAGGGACAGGGTACTACGAGCAGTACTTC. The whole variable domain, filled in from reference TRBV11-2 and TRBJ2-7, reads EAGVAQSPRYKIIEKRQSVAFWCNPISGHATLYWYQQILGQGPKLLIQFQNNGVVDDSQLPKDRFSAERLKGVDSTLKIQPAKLEDSAVYLCASSPGTGYYEQYFGPGTRLTVT.

This chain connects TRBV28 to TRBJ1-1, with D hard to call. Germline-derived CDR1 and CDR2 are MDHEN and SYDVKM. With 4 bases removed from V and 6 bases from J, the gap between germline ends came to 9 bases. The CDR3 runs to 12 residues. CDR3 bases: TGTGCCAGCAGTTACCCGAGGGCTGAAGCTTTCTTT. Its translation is CASSYPRAEAFF.

This rearrangement joins TRBV5-8 to TRBJ2-3, with D unresolved. The CDR3 is 16 residues long. Between the trimmed V and J ends, which lost 1 base and 5 bases, there was a span of 17 bases. Germline V lookup: CDR1 SGHTS, CDR2 YDEGEE. CDR3 sequence (DNA): TGTGCCAGCAGCTTGTGGGCCTCCCTGGGAAGAGATACGCAGTATTTT. Its translation: CASSLWASLGRDTQYF.

This clonotype was picked up many times. This chain joins TRBV6-5 and TRBJ1-1; 9 bases map to TRBD1. CDR1 and CDR2 from the germline V gene are MNHEY and SVGAGI. J lost 7 bases, V lost 0 bases, and 15 bases had no gene match. The CDR3 consists of 18 residues. The CDR3 reads CASSYSVFPGTGRFEAFF. The CDR3 DNA is TGTGCCAGCAGTTACTCGGTATTTCCCGGGACAGGGCGATTTGAAGCTTTCTTT.

This clonotype has a handful of counts. The genes are TRBV7-9 and TRBJ1-6; D is perhaps TRBD1 (6 bases). The CDR3 has 15 amino acids. V lost 5 bases, J lost 6 bases, and 14 bases lay in between. Germline CDR1 SEHNR, CDR2 FQNEAQ (reference sequence). The CDR3 DNA reads as TGTGCCAGCAGCCTACTCTCGGACAGTAATTCACCCCTCCACTTT. Translating it yields CASSLLSDSNSPLHF.

In this sample, this clonotype turned up many times. The J gene is TRBJ1-1, the V gene TRBV9; D unresolved. Germline loops: CDR1 SGDLS, CDR2 YYNGEE. The length of the CDR3 is 13 residues. V dropped 5 bases and J dropped 6 bases, with 14 bases sitting between them. CDR3 sequence (DNA): TGTGCCAGCAGTCCCGACCCGACGGCTGAAGCTTTCTTT. Its translation: CASSPDPTAEAFF.

The V and J genes are TRBV5-1 and TRBJ2-3; a possible D gene is TRBD1 (5 bases). V was shortened by 3 bases and J by 4 bases, with 12 bases between the two germline ends. The CDR3 spans 14 residues. CDR1 and CDR2 (germline): SGHRS, YFSETQ. Here the CDR3 reads CASSWGPWADTQYF. The CDR3 nucleotides are TGCGCCAGCAGCTGGGGCCCGTGGGCAGATACGCAGTATTTT.

A few counts support this clonotype. The chain is built from TRBV5-1 and TRBJ2-6; possibly TRBD1 for D (7 bases). V lost 0 bases and J lost 2, with 15 bases in between. CDR1 is SGHRS and CDR2 is YFSETQ in the germline V gene. The length of the CDR3 is 18 residues. CDR3 protein: CASSLDAGGSPGANVLTF. The CDR3 bases are TGCGCCAGCAGCTTGGACGCAGGGGGGAGCCCTGGGGCCAACGTCCTGACTTTC.

This clonotype was observed once. The V gene is TRBV4-1, the J gene TRBJ1-1; tentative D call: TRBD1 (6 bases). The CDR3 has 14 residues. Germline V gene sequence: CDR1 MGHRA, CDR2 YSYEKL. The V end was cut by 2 bases, the J end by 11 bases, with 18 bases between. The CDR3 region is CASSQPGRGRVAFF. In DNA, the CDR3 is TGCGCCAGCAGCCAACCGGGACGGGGGCGCGTGGCTTTCTTT.

The rearrangement links TRBV7-9 to TRBJ1-2, with D perhaps matching TRBD1 (6 bases). CDR1 SEHNR and CDR2 FQNEAQ come from the germline V gene (reference sequence). Trimming removed 5 bases from V and 3 bases from J, with 10 bases in between. This CDR3 comprises 13 residues. The DNA of the CDR3 is TGTGCCAGCAGCCTCTGGACAGACTATGGCTACACCTTC. Its translation is CASSLWTDYGYTF.

This clonotype was picked up one time. The V and J genes are TRBV6-4 and TRBJ2-1, with D perhaps matching TRBD2 (7 bases). The germline gives CDR1 MRHNA, CDR2 SNTAGT. V was cut by 5 bases and J by 3 bases, with 11 bases left in between. The CDR3 runs 14 residues. The CDR3 sequence: CASSLRGGYNEQFF. The CDR3 region has the DNA TGTGCCAGCAGTCTGAGGGGGGGCTACAATGAGCAGTTCTTC.

This sequence joins TRBV6-6 and TRBJ2-1, with TRBD2 matching over 8 bases. CDR3 length equals 17 residues. Germline CDR1 MNHNY, CDR2 SVGAGI (reference sequence). V gave up 6 bases and J gave up 7 bases; unmatched junction bases: 17. Here the CDR3 reads CASSSVERGLSGNEQFF. As DNA, the CDR3 is TGTGCCAGCAGCTCGGTGGAGCGGGGGCTCTCGGGGAATGAGCAGTTCTTC.

Of note for this clonotype: The CDR3 end shows no conserved phenylalanine or tryptophan, and so a read error is likely. No DNA is shown, since the ends of the CDR3 on it are uncertain; the CDR3 is the one TCRdb lists. The CDR3 spells CASSHPGRQEI. The chain links TRBV4-1 to TRBJ1-2; the table's D call of TRBD1 was not tested on the DNA. The germline V gene encodes CDR1 MGHRA and CDR2 YSYEKL. The CDR3 adds up to 11 amino acids, both ends counted.

The V call is TRBV9, the J call TRBJ1-2; no reliable D call. The V gene lost 3 bases and the J gene lost 3 bases, with 3 bases spanning the gap. Germline lookup yields CDR1 SGDLS and CDR2 YYNGEE. This CDR3 contains 11 residues. The CDR3 sequence is CASSAYYGYTF. Written as DNA, the CDR3 is TGTGCCAGCAGCGCATACTATGGCTACACCTTC. Supplemented by reference TRBV9 and TRBJ1-2, the full variable domain reads DSGVTQTPKHLITATGQRVTLRCSPRSGDLSVYWYQQSLDQGLQFLIQYYNGEERAKGNILERFSAQQFPDLHSELNLSSLELGDSALYFCASSAYYGYTFGSGTRLTVV.

The CDR3 DNA sequence: TGTGCCAGCAGCCTGGGACAAACCTACGAGCAGTACTTC. It encodes CASSLGQTYEQYF. V gene TRBV12-3 or TRBV12-4 combines with J gene TRBJ2-7; possibly TRBD1 for D (6 bases). CDR3 length equals 13 residues. Trimming pared 6 bases from V and 2 bases from J, leaving 11 bases between.

The CDR3 bases are TGTGCCAGCACCAACGGGGGGACCTACGAGCAGTACTTC. Protein product: CASTNGGTYEQYF. This rearrangement joins TRBV6-5 to TRBJ2-7, with 7 bases aligning to TRBD2. The germline V gene encodes CDR1 MNHEY and CDR2 SVGAGI. The CDR3 length is 13 residues. V was clipped by 7 bases and J by 2 bases; unmatched bases: 5.

This clonotype was counted many times. The V and J genes are TRBV7-9 and TRBJ1-2, with 7 bases identical to TRBD1. The V segment lost 4 bases and the J segment 5 bases; nucleotides outside the gene matches: 10. Germline loops: CDR1 SEHNR, CDR2 FQNEAQ (reference sequence). The CDR3 loop spans 15 amino acids. As DNA, the CDR3 is TGTGCCAGCAGCTCCCGTGACAGGGAGTGGTATGGCTACACCTTC. The encoded protein is CASSSRDREWYGYTF.

The rearrangement links TRBV11-3 to TRBJ1-5, with D maybe TRBD1 (5 bases). V was trimmed by 8 bases and J by 0 bases, leaving 23 bases between them. This CDR3 comprises 18 residues. Looked up from germline, CDR1 is SGHNT and CDR2 is YENEEA. The CDR3 reads CASGPAGRAFYSNQPQHF. CDR3 nucleotide sequence: TGTGCCAGCGGACCGGCGGGCAGGGCCTTCTATAGCAATCAGCCCCAGCATTTT. Based on the CDR3 plus reference TRBV11-3 and TRBJ1-5, the full variable domain is EAGVVQSPRYKIIEKKQPVAFWCNPISGHNTLYWYLQNLGQGPELLIRYENEEAVDDSQLPKDRFSAERLKGVDSTLKIQPAELGDSAVYLCASGPAGRAFYSNQPQHFGDGTRLSIL.

The rearrangement links TRBV12-3 or TRBV12-4 to TRBJ2-5, with D maybe TRBD1 (5 bases). This CDR3 is built from 16 residues. With 6 bases removed from V and 1 base from J, the gap between germline ends came to 18 bases. The CDR3 nucleotides are TGTGCCAGCAGCCCCCCGGTGAAGGGGATCCAAGAGACCCAGTACTTC. It specifies CASSPPVKGIQETQYF.

This clonotype was seen repeatedly, ten times or more. The chain is built from TRBV4-3 and TRBJ1-2; 8 bases map to TRBD1. Germline values: CDR1 LGHNA, CDR2 YSLEER. This CDR3 is built from 14 residues. The J segment lost 5 bases and the V segment lost 5 bases, leaving 7 bases of the junction unmatched. The CDR3, as DNA: TGCGCCAGCAGCTTACAGGGGGGAGAGTATGGCTACACCTTC. Protein sequence: CASSLQGGEYGYTF.

CDR3 DNA: TGTGCCATCAGTGAGTTTCTAGACAGGGGAAATGAAAAACTGTTTTTT. Its protein is CAISEFLDRGNEKLFF. This chain connects TRBV10-3 to TRBJ1-4, with 8 bases matching TRBD1. The CDR3 totals 16 residues. Germline loops: CDR1 ENHRY, CDR2 SYGVKD. V gave up 1 base and J gave up 5 bases; unmatched junction bases: 6.

A few counts support this clonotype. This chain uses TRBV5-1 with TRBJ1-5; 10 bases are shared with TRBD1. CDR1 SGHRS and CDR2 YFSETQ come from the germline V gene. This CDR3 has 15 amino acids. J gave up 7 bases and V 2 bases, and 6 bases lay outside the gene matches. In DNA form, the CDR3 reads TGCGCCAGCAGCTTCCCCGGGACAGGGGACCAGCCCCAGCATTTT. Its protein is CASSFPGTGDQPQHF.

On this clonotype: Since no conserved phenylalanine or tryptophan closes the CDR3, a read error is the likely cause. V is TRBV27 and J is TRBJ1-2; TRBD1 agrees at 7 bases. CDR3 size: 15 residues. The V gene's germline CDR1 is MNHEY and CDR2 SMNVEV (reference sequence). V shed 2 bases, J shed 8 bases, and the junction held 11 bases outside the gene matches. In DNA form, the CDR3 reads TGTGCCAGCAGTTTACGTCCAGACAGGGCACACGGCTACACCTCC. Protein sequence: CASSLRPDRAHGYTS.

This chain links TRBV4-2 with TRBJ2-3, with D hard to call. Germline-derived CDR1 and CDR2 are LGHNA and YNFKEQ. CDR3 size: 13 residues. The ends were cut back, 4 bases at V and 2 bases at J, with 7 bases in the middle. CDR3 bases: TGTGCCAGCAGCCTATTCAACACAGATACGCAGTATTTT. Residues: CASSLFNTDTQYF.

V is TRBV28 and J is TRBJ2-2, with D possibly TRBD1 on 6 matching bases. Trimming stripped 1 base from V and 3 bases from J, with 9 bases between. The CDR3 loop spans 15 amino acids. Per the germline V gene, CDR1 is MDHEN and CDR2 is SYDVKM. The CDR3 loop reads CASSLLRTDTGELFF. The CDR3 nucleotides are TGTGCCAGCAGTTTATTAAGGACAGACACCGGGGAGCTGTTTTTT.

The chain employs TRBV20-1 and TRBJ2-7; D is possibly TRBD2 (6 bases). Trimming left V 6 bases short and J 5 bases short, with 14 bases between. Germline CDR1 reads DFQATT; CDR2 reads SNEGSKA (reference sequence). The CDR3 sequence is 12 residues long. CDR3: CSAADYFNEQYF. The CDR3 DNA reads TGCAGTGCCGCGGACTACTTCAACGAGCAGTACTTC.

J is TRBJ1-1 and V is TRBV7-9; D might be TRBD1 (6 bases). This CDR3 is 17 amino acids long. The germline V gene encodes CDR1 SEHNR and CDR2 FQNEAQ (reference sequence). Trimming took 2 bases from V and 1 from J, leaving 17 bases between them. CDR3 loop: CASSLIRDIFTNTEAFF. The CDR3 DNA reads as TGTGCCAGCAGCTTAATTCGGGACATATTTACGAACACTGAAGCTTTCTTT. The variable domain in full, completed from reference TRBV7-9 and TRBJ1-1, reads DTGVSQNPRHKITKRGQNVTFRCDPISEHNRLYWYRQTLGQGPEFLTYFQNEAQLEKSRLLSDRFSAERPKGSFSTLEIQRTEQGDSAMYLCASSLIRDIFTNTEAFFGQGTRLTVV.

This clonotype was seen more than once but under ten times. The chain joins TRBV20-1 to TRBJ1-2, with D perhaps TRBD1 (6 bases). The CDR3 sequence is 13 residues long. CDR1 and CDR2 from the germline V gene are DFQATT and SNEGSKA (reference sequence). Deletions cut 7 bases from V and 2 bases from J, with 14 bases between. The CDR3 DNA follows: TGCAGTGATAGGGGGGGGCCCAACTATGGCTACACCTTC. Amino acids: CSDRGGPNYGYTF.